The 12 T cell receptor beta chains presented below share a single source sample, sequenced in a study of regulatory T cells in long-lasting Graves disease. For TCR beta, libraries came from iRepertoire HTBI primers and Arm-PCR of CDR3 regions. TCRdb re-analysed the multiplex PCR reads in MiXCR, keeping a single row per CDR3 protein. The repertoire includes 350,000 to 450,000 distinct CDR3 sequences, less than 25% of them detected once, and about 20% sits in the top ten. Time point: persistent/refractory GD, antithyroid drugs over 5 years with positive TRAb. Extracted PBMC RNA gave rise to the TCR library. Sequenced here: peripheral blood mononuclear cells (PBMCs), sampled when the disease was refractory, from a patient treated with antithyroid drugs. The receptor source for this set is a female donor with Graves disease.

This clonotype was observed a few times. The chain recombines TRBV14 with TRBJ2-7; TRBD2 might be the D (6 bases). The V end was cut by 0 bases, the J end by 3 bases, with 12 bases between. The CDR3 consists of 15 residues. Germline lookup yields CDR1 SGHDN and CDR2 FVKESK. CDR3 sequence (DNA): TGTGCCAGCAGCCAAGATCTTTTGGGGGGCTACGAGCAGTACTTC. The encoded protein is CASSQDLLGGYEQYF.

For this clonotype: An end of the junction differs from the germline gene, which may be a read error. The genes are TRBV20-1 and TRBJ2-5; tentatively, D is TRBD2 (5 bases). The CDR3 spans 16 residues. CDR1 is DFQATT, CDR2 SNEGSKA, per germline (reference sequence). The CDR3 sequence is CSAYPSLTGNLEAQYF. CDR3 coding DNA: TGCAGTGCCTATCCCAGTCTGACCGGGAATTTAGAGGCCCAGTACTTC.

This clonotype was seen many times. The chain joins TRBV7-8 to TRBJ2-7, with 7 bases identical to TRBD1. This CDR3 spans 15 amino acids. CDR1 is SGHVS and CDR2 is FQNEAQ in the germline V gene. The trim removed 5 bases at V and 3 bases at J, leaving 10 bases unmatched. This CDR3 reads CASSQPPRGYYEQYF. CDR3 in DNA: TGTGCCAGCAGCCAACCCCCCAGGGGGTACTACGAGCAGTACTTC.

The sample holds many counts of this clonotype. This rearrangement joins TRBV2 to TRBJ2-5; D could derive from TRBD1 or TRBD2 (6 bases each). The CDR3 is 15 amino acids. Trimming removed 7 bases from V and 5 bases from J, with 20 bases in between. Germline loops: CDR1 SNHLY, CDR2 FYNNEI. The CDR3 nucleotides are TGTGCCAGCACTGCCTTCGGGGGCGAGGTGGAGACCCAGTACTTC. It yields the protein CASTAFGGEVETQYF.

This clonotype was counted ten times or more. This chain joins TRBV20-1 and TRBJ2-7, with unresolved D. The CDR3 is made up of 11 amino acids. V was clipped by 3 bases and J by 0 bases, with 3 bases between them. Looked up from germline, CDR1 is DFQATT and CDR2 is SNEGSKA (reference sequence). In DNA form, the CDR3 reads TGCAGTGCTAGGGTCTCCTACGAGCAGTACTTC. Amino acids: CSARVSYEQYF.

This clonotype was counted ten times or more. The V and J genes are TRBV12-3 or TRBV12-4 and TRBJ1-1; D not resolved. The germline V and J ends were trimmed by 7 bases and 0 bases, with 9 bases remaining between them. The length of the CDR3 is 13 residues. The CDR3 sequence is CASNGPMNTEAFF. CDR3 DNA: TGTGCCAGCAATGGACCTATGAACACTGAAGCTTTCTTT.

CDR3 region: CASSSLDDGRDIYEQYF. In DNA form, the CDR3 reads TGTGCCAGCAGCTCCCTGGACGACGGGAGAGACATCTACGAGCAGTACTTC. The chain has TRBV13 and TRBJ2-7; D perhaps matches TRBD2 (6 bases). Germline-derived CDR1 and CDR2 are PRHDT and FYEKMQ (reference sequence). The CDR3 consists of 17 residues. The V end lost 4 bases, the J end lost 3 bases, and 22 bases lay between the germline ends.

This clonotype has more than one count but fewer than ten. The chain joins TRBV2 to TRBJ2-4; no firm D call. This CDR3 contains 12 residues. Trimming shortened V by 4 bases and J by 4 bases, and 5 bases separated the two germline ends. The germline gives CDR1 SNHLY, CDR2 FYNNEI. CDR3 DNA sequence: TGTGCCAGCAGTGTGTCAAAAAACATTCAGTACTTC. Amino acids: CASSVSKNIQYF.

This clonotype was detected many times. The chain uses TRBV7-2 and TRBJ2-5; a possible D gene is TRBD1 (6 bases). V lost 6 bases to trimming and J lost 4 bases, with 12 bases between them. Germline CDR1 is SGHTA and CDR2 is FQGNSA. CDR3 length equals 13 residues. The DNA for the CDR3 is TGTGCCAGCAGTCCAACAGGGTCAGAGACCCAGTACTTC. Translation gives CASSPTGSETQYF.

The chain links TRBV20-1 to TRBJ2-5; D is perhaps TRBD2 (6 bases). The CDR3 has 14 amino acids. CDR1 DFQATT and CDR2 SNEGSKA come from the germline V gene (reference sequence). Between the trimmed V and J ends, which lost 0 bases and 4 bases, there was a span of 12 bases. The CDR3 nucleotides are TGCAGTGCTAGAGACGGGGAGGCGGGAGAGACCCAGTACTTC. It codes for CSARDGEAGETQYF.

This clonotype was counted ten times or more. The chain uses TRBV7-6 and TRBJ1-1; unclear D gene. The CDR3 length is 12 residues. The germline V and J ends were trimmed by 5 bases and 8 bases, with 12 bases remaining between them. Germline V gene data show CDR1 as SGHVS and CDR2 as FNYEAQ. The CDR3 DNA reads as TGTGCCAGCAGCCCCGAGGCAGACGAAGCTTTCTTT. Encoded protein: CASSPEADEAFF. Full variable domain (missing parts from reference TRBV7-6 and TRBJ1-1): GAGVSQSPRYKVTKRGQDVALRCDPISGHVSLYWYRQALGQGPEFLTYFNYEAQQDKSGLPNDRFSAERPEGSISTLTIQRTEQRDSAMYRCASSPEADEAFFGQGTRLTVV.

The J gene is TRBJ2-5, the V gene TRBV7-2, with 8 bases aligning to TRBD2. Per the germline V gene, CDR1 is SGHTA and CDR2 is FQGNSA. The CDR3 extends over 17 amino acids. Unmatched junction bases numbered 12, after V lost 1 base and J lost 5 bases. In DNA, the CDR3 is TGTGCCAGCAGCTTAGACACTAGCGGACCACTTAGGGAGACCCAGTACTTC. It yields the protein CASSLDTSGPLRETQYF.